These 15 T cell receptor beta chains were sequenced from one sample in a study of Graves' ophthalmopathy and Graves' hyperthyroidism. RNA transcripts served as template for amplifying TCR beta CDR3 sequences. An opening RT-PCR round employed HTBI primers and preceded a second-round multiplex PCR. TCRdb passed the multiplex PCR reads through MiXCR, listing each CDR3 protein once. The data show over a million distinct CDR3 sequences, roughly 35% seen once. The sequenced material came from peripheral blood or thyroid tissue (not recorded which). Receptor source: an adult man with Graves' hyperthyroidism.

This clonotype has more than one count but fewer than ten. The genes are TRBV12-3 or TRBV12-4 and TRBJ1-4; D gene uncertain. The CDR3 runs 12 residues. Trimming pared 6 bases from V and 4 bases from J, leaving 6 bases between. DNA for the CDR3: TGTGCCAGCAGCTCCATTAATGAAAAACTGTTTTTT. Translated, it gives CASSSINEKLFF.

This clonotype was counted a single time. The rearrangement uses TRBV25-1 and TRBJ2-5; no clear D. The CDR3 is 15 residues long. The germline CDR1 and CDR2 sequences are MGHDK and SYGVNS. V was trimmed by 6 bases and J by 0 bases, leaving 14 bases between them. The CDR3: CASRPTKEYQETQYF. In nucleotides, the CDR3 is TGTGCCAGCAGACCTACTAAAGAGTACCAAGAGACCCAGTACTTC.

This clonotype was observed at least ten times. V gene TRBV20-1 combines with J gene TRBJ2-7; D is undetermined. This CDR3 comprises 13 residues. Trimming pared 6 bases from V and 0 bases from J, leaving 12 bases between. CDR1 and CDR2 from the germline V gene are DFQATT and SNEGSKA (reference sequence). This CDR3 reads CSATPLVSYEQYF. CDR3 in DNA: TGCAGTGCCACCCCGTTGGTCTCCTACGAGCAGTACTTC.

CDR3 nucleotides: TGTGCCAGCAGCCAAGCGGGACCCATTGATGGCTACACCTTC. Translated: CASSQAGPIDGYTF. This sequence joins TRBV14 and TRBJ1-2, with D possibly being TRBD1 (5 bases). From germline, CDR1 is SGHDN and CDR2 FVKESK. V shed 1 base and J shed 6 bases, with 12 bases lying between them. CDR3 length equals 14 residues.

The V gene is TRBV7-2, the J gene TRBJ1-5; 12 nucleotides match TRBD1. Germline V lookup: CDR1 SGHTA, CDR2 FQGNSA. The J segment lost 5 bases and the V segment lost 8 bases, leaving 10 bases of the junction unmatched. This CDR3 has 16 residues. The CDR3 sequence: CASRGQGATKHQPQHF. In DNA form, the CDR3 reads TGTGCCAGCCGGGGACAGGGGGCCACTAAGCATCAGCCCCAGCATTTT.

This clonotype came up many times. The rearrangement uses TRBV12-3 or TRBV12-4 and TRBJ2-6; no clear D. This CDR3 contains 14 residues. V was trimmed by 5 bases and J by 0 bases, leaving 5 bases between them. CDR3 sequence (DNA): TGTGCCAGCAGTCTTTACTCTGGGGCCAACGTCCTGACTTTC. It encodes CASSLYSGANVLTF.

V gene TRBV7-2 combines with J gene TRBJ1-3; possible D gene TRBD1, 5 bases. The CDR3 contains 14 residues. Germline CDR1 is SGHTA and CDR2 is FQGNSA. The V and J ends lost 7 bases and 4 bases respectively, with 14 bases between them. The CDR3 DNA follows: TGTGCCAGCACCCCCGGGACCTGGGGAAACACCATATATTTT. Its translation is CASTPGTWGNTIYF. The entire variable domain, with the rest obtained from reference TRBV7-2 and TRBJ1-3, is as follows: GAGVSQSPSNKVTEKGKDVELRCDPISGHTALYWYRQSLGQGLEFLIYFQGNSAPDKSGLPSDRFSAERTGGSVSTLTIQRTQQEDSAVYLCASTPGTWGNTIYFGEGSWLTVV.

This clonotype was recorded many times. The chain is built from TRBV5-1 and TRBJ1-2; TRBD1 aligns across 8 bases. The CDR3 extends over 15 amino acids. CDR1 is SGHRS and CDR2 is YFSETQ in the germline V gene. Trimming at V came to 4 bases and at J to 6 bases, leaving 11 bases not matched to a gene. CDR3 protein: CASSPAQGQVDGYTF. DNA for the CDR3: TGCGCCAGCAGCCCAGCACAGGGACAGGTGGATGGCTACACCTTC.

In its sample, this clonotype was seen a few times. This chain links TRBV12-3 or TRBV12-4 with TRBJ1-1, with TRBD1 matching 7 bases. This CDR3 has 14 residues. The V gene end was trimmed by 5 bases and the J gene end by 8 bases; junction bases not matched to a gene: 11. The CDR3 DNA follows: TGTGCCAGCAGTCTTCCGCCGGGACAGACGGAAGCTTTCTTT. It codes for CASSLPPGQTEAFF.

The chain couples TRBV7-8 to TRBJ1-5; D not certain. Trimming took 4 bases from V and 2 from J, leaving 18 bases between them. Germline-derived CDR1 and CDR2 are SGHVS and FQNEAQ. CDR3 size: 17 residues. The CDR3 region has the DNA TGTGCCAGCAGCTCACCCTACAGTAAAAAGGGCAATCAGCCCCAGCATTTT. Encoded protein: CASSSPYSKKGNQPQHF. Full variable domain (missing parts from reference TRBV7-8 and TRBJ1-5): GAGVSQSPRYKVAKRGQDVALRCDPISGHVSLFWYQQALGQGPEFLTYFQNEAQLDKSGLPSDRFFAERPEGSVSTLKIQRTQQEDSAVYLCASSSPYSKKGNQPQHFGDGTRLSIL.

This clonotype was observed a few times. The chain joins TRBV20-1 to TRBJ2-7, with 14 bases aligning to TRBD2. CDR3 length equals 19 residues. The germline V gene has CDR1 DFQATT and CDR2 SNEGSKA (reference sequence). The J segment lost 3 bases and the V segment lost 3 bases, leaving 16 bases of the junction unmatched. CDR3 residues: CSARGGTSGGSVRRYEQYF. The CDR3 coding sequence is TGCAGTGCTAGGGGGGGGACTAGCGGGGGAAGCGTTCGTCGCTACGAGCAGTACTTC.

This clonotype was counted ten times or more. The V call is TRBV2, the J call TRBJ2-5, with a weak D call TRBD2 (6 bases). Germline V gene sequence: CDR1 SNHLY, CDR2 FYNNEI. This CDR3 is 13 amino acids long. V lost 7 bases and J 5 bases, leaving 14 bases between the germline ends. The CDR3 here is CASIRGTPETQYF. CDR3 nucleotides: TGTGCCAGCATCCGGGGGACGCCTGAGACCCAGTACTTC.

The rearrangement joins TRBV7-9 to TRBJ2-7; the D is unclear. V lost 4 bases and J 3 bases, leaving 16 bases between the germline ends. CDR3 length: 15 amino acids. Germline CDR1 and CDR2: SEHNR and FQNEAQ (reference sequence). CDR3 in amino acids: CASSSGAGPNYEQYF. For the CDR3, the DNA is TGTGCCAGCAGCTCCGGCGCCGGGCCCAACTACGAGCAGTACTTC.

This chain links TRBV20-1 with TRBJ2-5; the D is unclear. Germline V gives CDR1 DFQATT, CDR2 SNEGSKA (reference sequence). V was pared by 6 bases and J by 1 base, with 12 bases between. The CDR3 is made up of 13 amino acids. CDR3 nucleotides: TGCAGTGCCAGTTTGCGTCTCCAAGAGACCCAGTACTTC. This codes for CSASLRLQETQYF.

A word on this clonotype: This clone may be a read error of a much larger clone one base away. The CDR3 loop is CASSSGAMSTEAFF. The CDR3 coding sequence is TGTGCCAGCAGCTCAGGAGCTATGAGCACTGAAGCTTTCTTT. V usage is TRBV7-9 and J usage is TRBJ1-1; unclear D gene. Per germline, CDR1 SEHNR and CDR2 FQNEAQ (reference sequence). The V end lost 4 bases, the J end lost 4 bases, and 13 bases lay between the germline ends. The CDR3 length is 14 residues. The full variable domain, its missing parts supplied by reference TRBV7-9 and TRBJ1-1, is DTGVSQNPRHKITKRGQNVTFRCDPISEHNRLYWYRQTLGQGPEFLTYFQNEAQLEKSRLLSDRFSAERPKGSFSTLEIQRTEQGDSAMYLCASSSGAMSTEAFFGQGTRLTVV.